The following is a T cell receptor (beta chain) sequence with its context. Germline V gives CDR1 MNHEY, CDR2 SMNVEV (reference sequence). V shed 3 bases, J shed 9 bases, and the junction held 7 bases outside the gene matches. The CDR3 is made up of 14 amino acids. Some clones are missing from TCRdb's copy, which holds only in-frame ones; the method was immunoSEQ multiplex PCR. The table has about 200,000 clones, roughly 90% seen once. These data are taken from a study of blood T cell repertoires in COVID-19. Participants were aged about 18 to 95 years, lived in roughly 23 US areas, and enrolled virtually.

The clonotype originates from a woman aged 25 to 39 with acute COVID-19. Sequenced input: PBMCs or T cells enriched from blood (not recorded which). V gene TRBV27 combines with J gene TRBJ2-1; 8 positions agree with TRBD2. The CDR3 here is CASSFTSGGSEQFF. As DNA, the CDR3 is TGTGCCAGCAGTTTTACTAGCGGAGGAAGTGAGCAGTTCTTC.